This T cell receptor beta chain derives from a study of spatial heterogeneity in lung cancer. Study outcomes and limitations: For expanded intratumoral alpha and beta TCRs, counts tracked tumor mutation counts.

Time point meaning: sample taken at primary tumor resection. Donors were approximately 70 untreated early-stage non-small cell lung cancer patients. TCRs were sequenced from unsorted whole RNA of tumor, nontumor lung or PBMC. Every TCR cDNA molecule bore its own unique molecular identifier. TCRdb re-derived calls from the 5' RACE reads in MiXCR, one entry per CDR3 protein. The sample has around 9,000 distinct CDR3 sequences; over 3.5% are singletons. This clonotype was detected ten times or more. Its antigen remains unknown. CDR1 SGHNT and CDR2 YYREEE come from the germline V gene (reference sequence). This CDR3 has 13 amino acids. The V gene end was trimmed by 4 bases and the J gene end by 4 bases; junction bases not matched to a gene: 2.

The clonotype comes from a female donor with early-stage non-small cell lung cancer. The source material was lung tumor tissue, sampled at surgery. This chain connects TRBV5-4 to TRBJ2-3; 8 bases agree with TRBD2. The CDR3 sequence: CASSSGRADTQYF. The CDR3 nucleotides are TGTGCCAGCAGCAGCGGGAGAGCAGATACGCAGTATTTT.